One sample yielded the 27 T cell receptor beta chains listed below, sequenced in a study of blood T cell repertoires in COVID-19. Measured with immunoSEQ multiplex PCR; TCRdb has only the in-frame clones, and not every one. The sample contains roughly 130,000 clones, roughly nine tenths of which appear only once. The material sequenced was peripheral blood. Every receptor here comes from a man in his sixties with COVID-19, enrolled during active disease.

J is TRBJ1-6 and V is TRBV29-1; 7 bases agree with TRBD1. The CDR3 is made up of 13 amino acids. V lost 7 bases to trimming and J lost 6 bases; unmatched junction nucleotides: 6. CDR1 is SQVTM and CDR2 is ANQGSEA in the germline V gene. The CDR3 DNA is TGCAGCGCACGGGACAGTTCTAATTCACCCCTCCACTTT. It is translated as CSARDSSNSPLHF. The whole variable domain, filled in from reference TRBV29-1 and TRBJ1-6, reads SAVISQKPSRDICQRGTSLTIQCQVDSQVTMMFWYRQQPGQSLTLIATANQGSEATYESGFVIDKFPISRPNLTFSTLTVSNMSPEDSSIYLCSARDSSNSPLHFGNGTRLTVT.

This chain links TRBV30 with TRBJ1-1; possible D gene TRBD1, 5 bases. CDR1 GTSNPN and CDR2 SVGIG come from the germline V gene (reference sequence). This CDR3 has 17 amino acids. V was pared by 1 base and J by 2 bases, with 20 bases between. The CDR3 spells CAWSDSKRFQGNTEAFF. For the CDR3, the DNA is TGTGCCTGGAGTGACTCCAAGAGATTTCAGGGAAACACTGAAGCTTTCTTT.

V and J are TRBV19 and TRBJ2-7, with TRBD1 matching 8 bases. Germline V gene sequence: CDR1 LNHDA, CDR2 SQIVND (reference sequence). V shed 5 bases, J shed 7 bases, and the junction held 7 bases outside the gene matches. The CDR3 sequence is 13 residues long. CDR3 region: CASSSTGVYEQYF. As DNA, the CDR3 is TGTGCCAGTAGTTCGACAGGGGTATATGAGCAGTACTTC.

This chain's CDR3 is CASSSLGYTF. CDR3 DNA sequence: TGTGCCAGCAGTTCTCTCGGCTACACCTTC. This sequence joins TRBV28 and TRBJ1-2; no clear D. The V gene lost 4 bases and the J gene lost 8 bases, with 5 bases spanning the gap. This CDR3 has 10 residues. The germline gives CDR1 MDHEN, CDR2 SYDVKM.

The chain joins TRBV7-2 to TRBJ2-5; possibly TRBD2 for D (5 bases). CDR1 is SGHTA, CDR2 FQGNSA, per germline. The CDR3 covers 14 residues. Trimming shortened V by 4 bases and J by 1 base, and 10 bases separated the two germline ends. The CDR3 region has the DNA TGTGCCAGCAGCTCCACCGGGGTCCAAGAGACCCAGTACTTC. Translated, it gives CASSSTGVQETQYF.

The gene calls are TRBV6-1 and TRBJ2-7; possibly TRBD2 for D (5 bases). There are 14 residues in the CDR3. Trimming stripped 1 base from V and 1 base from J, with 8 bases between. CDR1 MNHNS and CDR2 SASEGT come from the germline V gene. The CDR3 loop is CASSEVAISYEQYF. The CDR3 nucleotides read TGTGCCAGCAGTGAAGTAGCGATTTCCTACGAGCAGTACTTC.

The rearrangement links TRBV10-3 to TRBJ1-4; TRBD1 matches 10 bases. The CDR3 is made up of 14 amino acids. Losses at the gene ends were 6 bases for V and 4 bases for J; bases not matched to a gene: 2. Per germline, CDR1 ENHRY and CDR2 SYGVKD. The CDR3 region is CAIRGDRGNEKLFF. CDR3 coding DNA: TGTGCCATCAGGGGGGACAGGGGTAATGAAAAACTGTTTTTT.

This chain joins TRBV11-3 and TRBJ2-1; weak D call: TRBD2 (5 bases). CDR1 is SGHNT and CDR2 is YENEEA in the germline V gene. Trimming left V 5 bases short and J 5 bases short, with 16 bases between. The CDR3 extends over 15 amino acids. The CDR3 DNA sequence: TGTGCCAGCAGCAAGCGGTTCTCTTTTAACAATGAGCAGTTCTTC. This gives the protein CASSKRFSFNNEQFF.

J is TRBJ2-1 and V is TRBV4-1, with TRBD2 as a possible D gene (5 bases). Germline-derived CDR1 and CDR2 are MGHRA and YSYEKL. The CDR3 length is 15 residues. The V end lost 4 bases, the J end lost 0 bases, and 10 bases lay between the germline ends. For the CDR3, the DNA is TGCGCCAGCAGCCCCAGCGGCCTCTCCTACAATGAGCAGTTCTTC. It is translated as CASSPSGLSYNEQFF.

CDR3: CASSQDHGNYNSPLHF. The CDR3 coding sequence is TGTGCCAGCAGCCAAGATCACGGGAATTATAATTCACCCCTCCACTTT. This chain links TRBV4-2 with TRBJ1-6, with D unresolved. Germline V lookup: CDR1 LGHNA, CDR2 YNFKEQ. The CDR3 has 16 residues. With 0 bases removed from V and 4 bases from J, the gap between germline ends came to 10 bases.

The V gene is TRBV19, the J gene TRBJ1-2; unclear D gene. Trimming took off 9 bases at V and 1 base at J, with 9 bases between the two ends. Germline-derived CDR1 and CDR2 are LNHDA and SQIVND (reference sequence). The CDR3 totals 12 residues. CDR3 sequence reads: CASLEGNYGYTF. For the CDR3, the DNA is TGTGCCAGCCTGGAGGGTAACTATGGCTACACCTTC.

This clone was detected a few times. Distinct nucleotide sequences in the sample also encode this CDR3. The chain combines TRBV5-1 with TRBJ1-1; the D gene is possibly TRBD1 (5 bases). CDR1 is SGHRS, CDR2 YFSETQ, per germline. The CDR3 extends over 13 amino acids. Deletions cut 2 bases from V and 2 bases from J, with 7 bases between. DNA for the CDR3: TGCGCCAGCAGCTTAACAGGTAACACTGAAGCTTTCTTT. This codes for CASSLTGNTEAFF.

The CDR3 bases are TGTGCCAGCAGTTCGACTAGATCGGGGACCTACGAGCAGTACTTC. Translating it yields CASSSTRSGTYEQYF. V is TRBV28 and J is TRBJ2-7; a weak D match, TRBD2 (6 bases). Trimming shortened V by 4 bases and J by 2 bases, and 15 bases separated the two germline ends. Germline V lookup: CDR1 MDHEN, CDR2 SYDVKM. The CDR3 is 15 residues long.

The genes are TRBV7-2 and TRBJ2-2, with D tentatively TRBD1 (6 bases). Trimming stripped 4 bases from V and 4 bases from J, with 10 bases between. The CDR3 consists of 14 residues. CDR1 is SGHTA and CDR2 is FQGNSA in the germline V gene. CDR3 sequence reads: CASSYRVATGELFF. Here the CDR3 DNA reads TGTGCCAGCAGCTACAGGGTTGCCACCGGGGAGCTGTTTTTT.

This chain links TRBV11-3 with TRBJ2-7; possibly TRBD2 for D (5 bases). This CDR3 spans 16 amino acids. V lost 5 bases and J 0 bases, leaving 17 bases between the germline ends. The germline CDR1 and CDR2 sequences are SGHNT and YENEEA. The CDR3 is CASSLAKRAYSYEQYF. In DNA, the CDR3 is TGTGCCAGCAGCCTAGCTAAGAGGGCGTACTCCTACGAGCAGTACTTC.

The chain links TRBV30 to TRBJ2-7; 7 nucleotides match TRBD2. J gave up 0 bases and V 8 bases, and 10 bases lay outside the gene matches. From germline, CDR1 is GTSNPN and CDR2 SVGIG (reference sequence). The CDR3 consists of 14 residues. The CDR3 DNA sequence: TGTGCCGGCAGTCACACGGGGGGCTCCTACGAGCAGTACTTC. This sequence encodes CAGSHTGGSYEQYF. Filled out from reference TRBV30 and TRBJ2-7, the complete variable domain reads SQTIHQWPATLVQPVGSPLSLECTVEGTSNPNLYWYRQAAGRGLQLLFYSVGIGQISSEVPQNLSASRPQDRQFILSSKKLLLSDSGFYLCAGSHTGGSYEQYFGPGTRLTVT.

The chain recombines TRBV6-5 with TRBJ2-7, with D possibly being TRBD1 (6 bases). Between the trimmed V and J ends, which lost 2 bases and 3 bases, there was a span of 14 bases. The germline V gene has CDR1 MNHEY and CDR2 SVGAGI. The CDR3 loop spans 15 amino acids. Written as DNA, the CDR3 is TGTGCCAGCAGTTACGTTCAGGGGTCCCTCTACGAGCAGTACTTC. The encoded protein is CASSYVQGSLYEQYF.

V and J are TRBV6-2 or TRBV6-3 and TRBJ1-3; D uncertain. There are 14 residues in the CDR3. V shed 4 bases and J shed 0 bases, with 7 bases lying between them. Germline loops: CDR1 MNHEY, CDR2 SVGEGT. The CDR3: CASSFVRSGNTIYF. CDR3 DNA sequence: TGTGCCAGCAGTTTCGTGCGCTCTGGAAACACCATATATTTT.

This clone appeared a single time. The chain is built from TRBV24-1 and TRBJ2-1, with D perhaps TRBD2 (6 bases). CDR3 length: 13 residues. Germline CDR1 is KGHDR and CDR2 is SFDVKD. V gave up 3 bases and J gave up 4 bases, with 6 bases separating them. This CDR3 is CATSDGGYNEQFF. CDR3 nucleotides: TGTGCCACCAGTGATGGAGGGTACAATGAGCAGTTCTTC.

This clone came up a few times. The V and J genes are TRBV19 and TRBJ2-2; D unresolved. CDR1 and CDR2 (germline): LNHDA, SQIVND (reference sequence). The CDR3 length is 16 residues. V was clipped by 2 bases and J by 2 bases, with 12 bases between them. The chain's CDR3 is CASSIRGYGNTGELFF. CDR3 DNA sequence: TGTGCCAGTAGTATAAGAGGTTATGGTAACACCGGGGAGCTGTTTTTT.

V is TRBV7-2 and J is TRBJ2-7, with D tentatively TRBD2 (6 bases). Germline V gene data show CDR1 as SGHTA and CDR2 as FQGNSA. CDR3 length equals 15 residues. Trimming cost V 1 base and J 3 bases, with 13 bases left between them. The CDR3 spells CASSLGGTLNYEQYF. Here the CDR3 DNA reads TGTGCCAGCAGCTTAGGCGGGACCCTCAACTACGAGCAGTACTTC. The whole variable domain, remainder taken from reference TRBV7-2 and TRBJ2-7, is GAGVSQSPSNKVTEKGKDVELRCDPISGHTALYWYRQSLGQGLEFLIYFQGNSAPDKSGLPSDRFSAERTGGSVSTLTIQRTQQEDSAVYLCASSLGGTLNYEQYFGPGTRLTVT.

The CDR3 nucleotides read TGTGCCATCAGCCCGGGACAGGGGGCGAAAGAGACCCAGTACTTC. Protein sequence: CAISPGQGAKETQYF. This chain connects TRBV10-3 to TRBJ2-5, with TRBD1 matching 12 bases. Germline lookup yields CDR1 ENHRY and CDR2 SYGVKD. V shed 6 bases and J 3 bases; nucleotides not matched to a gene: 5. This CDR3 has 15 residues.

The chain employs TRBV3-1 (or the pseudogene TRBV3-2) and TRBJ2-5, with D tentatively TRBD1 (6 bases). Per the germline V gene, CDR1 is LGHDT and CDR2 is YNNKEL (reference sequence). The CDR3 has 14 amino acids. Trimming left V 4 bases short and J 1 base short, with 10 bases between. This CDR3 is CASSPRDIQETQYF. The CDR3 region has the DNA TGTGCCAGCAGCCCCCGGGACATCCAAGAGACCCAGTACTTC.

In this sample, this clone turned up once. The V gene is TRBV5-1, the J gene TRBJ2-3; 11 nucleotides match TRBD2. The CDR3 length is 16 residues. V lost 0 bases to trimming and J lost 0 bases; unmatched junction nucleotides: 0. Germline V CDR1 and CDR2: SGHRS, YFSETQ. The DNA for the CDR3 is TGCGCCAGCAGCTTGGGACTAGCGGGAAGCACAGATACGCAGTATTTT. Amino acid sequence: CASSLGLAGSTDTQYF.

V is TRBV6-2 or TRBV6-3 and J is TRBJ2-3, with 12 bases aligning to TRBD1. This CDR3 has 15 amino acids. The trim removed 0 bases at V and 8 bases at J, leaving 3 bases unmatched. The germline CDR1 and CDR2 sequences are MNHEY and SVGEGT. The CDR3 region has the DNA TGTGCCAGCAGTTACTCGGGGACAGGGGGCGGTACGCAGTATTTT. This sequence encodes CASSYSGTGGGTQYF.

The chain joins TRBV19 to TRBJ2-1; TRBD1 agrees at 8 bases. Unmatched junction bases numbered 8, after V lost 7 bases and J lost 6 bases. Germline V lookup: CDR1 LNHDA, CDR2 SQIVND (reference sequence). This CDR3 has 14 residues. The CDR3 DNA follows: TGTGCCAGTAAAGGGACAGGTCCCCTCAATGAGCAGTTCTTC. Its translation is CASKGTGPLNEQFF.

This chain connects TRBV18 to TRBJ2-7; D might be TRBD1 (6 bases). Germline V gene lookup returns CDR1 KGHSH and CDR2 LQKENI. The CDR3 sequence is 12 residues long. V was pared by 6 bases and J by 5 bases, with 11 bases between. The CDR3 here is CASSRGSNEQYF. In nucleotides, the CDR3 is TGTGCCAGCTCCAGGGGCTCGAACGAGCAGTACTTC.